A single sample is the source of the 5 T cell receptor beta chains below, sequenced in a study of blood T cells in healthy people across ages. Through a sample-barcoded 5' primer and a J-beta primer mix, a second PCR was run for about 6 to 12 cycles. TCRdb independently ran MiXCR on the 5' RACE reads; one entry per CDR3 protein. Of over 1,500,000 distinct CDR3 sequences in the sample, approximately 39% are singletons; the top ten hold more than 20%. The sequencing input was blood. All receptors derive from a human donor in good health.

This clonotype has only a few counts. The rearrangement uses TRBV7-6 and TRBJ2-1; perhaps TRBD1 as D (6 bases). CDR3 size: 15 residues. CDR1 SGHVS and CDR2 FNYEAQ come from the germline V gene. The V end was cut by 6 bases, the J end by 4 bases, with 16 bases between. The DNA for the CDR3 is TGTGCCAGCAGTCTACTCCAGGGGACGTACAATGAGCAGTTCTTC. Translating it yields CASSLLQGTYNEQFF.

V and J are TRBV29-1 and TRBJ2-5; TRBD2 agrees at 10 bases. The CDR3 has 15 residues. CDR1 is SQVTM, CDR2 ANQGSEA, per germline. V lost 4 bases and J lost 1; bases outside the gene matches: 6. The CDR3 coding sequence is TGCAGCGTTGTGAATAGCGGGGGGTCCCAAGAGACCCAGTACTTC. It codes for CSVVNSGGSQETQYF.

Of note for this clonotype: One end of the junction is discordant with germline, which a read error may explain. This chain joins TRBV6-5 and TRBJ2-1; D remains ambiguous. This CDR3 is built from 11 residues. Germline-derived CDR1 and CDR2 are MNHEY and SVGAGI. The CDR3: CAGSYSGATYF. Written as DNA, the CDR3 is TGTGCCGGCAGTTACTCAGGAGCTACGTACTTC.

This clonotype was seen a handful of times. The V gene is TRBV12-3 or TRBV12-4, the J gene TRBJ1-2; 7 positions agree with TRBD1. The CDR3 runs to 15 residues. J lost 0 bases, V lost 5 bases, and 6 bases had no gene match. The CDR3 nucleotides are TGTGCCAGCAGTATATCCGGGACAGCTAACTATGGCTACACCTTC. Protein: CASSISGTANYGYTF.

The CDR3 DNA reads as TGTGCCACATCCAGTGGAGAAAAACTGTTTTTT. Translated: CATSSGEKLFF. The chain joins TRBV10-3 to TRBJ1-4; D is undetermined. The CDR3 is made up of 11 amino acids. Trimming shortened V by 10 bases and J by 8 bases, and 11 bases separated the two germline ends. Germline CDR1 and CDR2: ENHRY and SYGVKD.